These 25 T cell receptor beta chains originate from one sample sequenced in a study of cytomegalovirus exposure and HLA in healthy donors. Sequenced by immunoSEQ multiplex PCR; TCRdb stores in-frame clones only, minus some. This table has 55,000 to 65,000 clones, around 90% appearing once. Sequencing was performed on PBMCs. The receptors derive from a man in his late teens or twenties in good health and CMV-seronegative.

The DNA of the CDR3 is TGCGCCAGCAGCTCTTTAGCGGGAGGGATCACAGATACGCAGTATTTT. Protein: CASSSLAGGITDTQYF. The V call is TRBV5-1, the J call TRBJ2-3; 11 nucleotides match TRBD2. Germline V gene sequence: CDR1 SGHRS, CDR2 YFSETQ. This CDR3 has 16 amino acids. V dropped 3 bases and J dropped 2; count of bases not matched to a gene: 5.

The chain has TRBV28 and TRBJ2-7; 9 bases match TRBD2. Germline V lookup: CDR1 MDHEN, CDR2 SYDVKM. The CDR3 loop spans 13 amino acids. V shed 8 bases and J 5 bases; nucleotides not matched to a gene: 7. The CDR3 DNA reads TGTGCCAGCCATAGCGGGAGTTTCGACGAGCAGTACTTC. The encoded protein is CASHSGSFDEQYF.

The chain employs TRBV28 and TRBJ1-5, with 10 nucleotides matching TRBD1. The CDR3 is 16 residues long. J gave up 3 bases and V 6 bases, and 8 bases lay outside the gene matches. The germline V gene has CDR1 MDHEN and CDR2 SYDVKM. Written as DNA, the CDR3 is TGTGCCAGCAGGGGACAGGGGTTCTCTGTCAATCAGCCCCAGCATTTT. Its translation: CASRGQGFSVNQPQHF.

V gene TRBV5-1 combines with J gene TRBJ2-5; 8 bases are a match to TRBD2. The CDR3 runs 17 residues. With 2 bases clipped from V and 5 bases from J, the junction kept 14 bases outside the gene matches. Germline V lookup: CDR1 SGHRS, CDR2 YFSETQ. The CDR3 DNA is TGCGCCAGCAGCTTTTCAGGATTCGGGAGGGCGGGGGAGACCCAGTACTTC. It yields the protein CASSFSGFGRAGETQYF.

This clone occurred a few times. The rearrangement uses TRBV7-9 and TRBJ2-1; 8 bases match TRBD2. CDR1 and CDR2 (germline): SEHNR, FQNEAQ (reference sequence). CDR3 length equals 15 residues. Trimming removed 4 bases from V and 9 bases from J; junction bases left unmatched: 11. CDR3 loop: CASSSGPRGEGEQFF. The CDR3 DNA reads TGTGCCAGCAGCTCAGGGCCGCGGGGGGAAGGTGAGCAGTTCTTC. Complete variable domain (other parts from reference TRBV7-9 and TRBJ2-1): DTGVSQNPRHKITKRGQNVTFRCDPISEHNRLYWYRQTLGQGPEFLTYFQNEAQLEKSRLLSDRFSAERPKGSFSTLEIQRTEQGDSAMYLCASSSGPRGEGEQFFGPGTRLTVL.

The chain is built from TRBV7-6 and TRBJ2-1; possible D gene TRBD2, 5 bases. The CDR3 has 15 residues. Germline lookup yields CDR1 SGHVS and CDR2 FNYEAQ. V lost 5 bases, J lost 0 bases, and 11 bases lay in between. The CDR3 protein is CASSPDGNSYNEQFF. The CDR3 DNA follows: TGTGCCAGCAGCCCGGACGGGAACTCCTACAATGAGCAGTTCTTC.

The V gene is TRBV30, the J gene TRBJ2-5; D is uncertain. The V and J ends lost 0 bases and 2 bases respectively, with 13 bases between them. Germline lookup yields CDR1 GTSNPN and CDR2 SVGIG (reference sequence). This CDR3 has 15 amino acids. CDR3: CAWSVLLSVQETQYF. The CDR3 bases are TGTGCCTGGAGTGTATTGTTGTCTGTTCAAGAGACCCAGTACTTC.

The chain is built from TRBV6-5 and TRBJ2-2; no clear D gene. The germline CDR1 and CDR2 sequences are MNHEY and SVGAGI. The V end was cut by 5 bases, the J end by 3 bases, with 13 bases between. CDR3 size: 15 residues. The CDR3 spells CASSRKGGDTGELFF. The CDR3 region has the DNA TGTGCCAGCAGTAGAAAAGGCGGTGACACCGGGGAGCTGTTTTTT.

This sequence joins TRBV4-1 and TRBJ2-5; 13 bases align to TRBD2. Trimming removed 4 bases from V and 5 bases from J; junction bases left unmatched: 13. This CDR3 is built from 18 residues. Looked up from germline, CDR1 is MGHRA and CDR2 is YSYEKL. In DNA, the CDR3 is TGCGCCAGCAGCCGGGGGGGAGGACTAGCGGGAGTAGGGGAGACCCAGTACTTC. It codes for CASSRGGGLAGVGETQYF.

The chain couples TRBV11-2 to TRBJ2-7; 8 bases agree with TRBD1. The CDR3 is 13 residues long. Germline V gives CDR1 SGHAT, CDR2 FQNNGV. Trimming took 4 bases from V and 5 from J; bases not matched to a gene: 4. Here the CDR3 reads CASSYGQGHEQYF. The CDR3 DNA follows: TGTGCCAGCAGCTACGGACAGGGCCACGAGCAGTACTTC.

The chain combines TRBV5-1 with TRBJ2-7, with TRBD2 matching over 13 bases. The CDR3 is 14 amino acids. V shed 4 bases, J shed 3 bases, and the junction held 1 base outside the gene matches. Per germline, CDR1 SGHRS and CDR2 YFSETQ. CDR3 amino acids: CASSRTSGSYEQYF. CDR3 coding DNA: TGCGCCAGCAGCCGGACTAGCGGGAGCTACGAGCAGTACTTC. Using reference TRBV5-1 and TRBJ2-7 for the parts outside the CDR3, the full variable domain is KAGVTQTPRYLIKTRGQQVTLSCSPISGHRSVSWYQQTPGQGLQFLFEYFSETQRNKGNFPGRFSGRQFSNSRSEMNVSTLELGDSALYLCASSRTSGSYEQYFGPGTRLTVT.

The V call is TRBV7-8, the J call TRBJ1-2; a weak D match, TRBD1 (5 bases). In germline, CDR1 is SGHVS, CDR2 FQNEAQ. This CDR3 comprises 14 residues. Trimming shortened V by 1 base and J by 4 bases, and 10 bases separated the two germline ends. CDR3 DNA sequence: TGTGCCAGCAGCTTAGACGGGGGGGGCTATGGCTACACCTTC. Translating it yields CASSLDGGGYGYTF.

The CDR3 region is CSVSSRGKADTQYF. The CDR3 DNA reads TGCAGCGTTTCTAGTCGGGGGAAGGCAGATACGCAGTATTTT. The chain carries TRBV29-1 and TRBJ2-3; D possibly corresponds to TRBD2 (6 bases). The CDR3 extends over 14 amino acids. CDR1 is SQVTM, CDR2 ANQGSEA, per germline. V lost 5 bases and J lost 4, with 16 bases in between.

The chain couples TRBV5-1 to TRBJ1-1, with TRBD1 matching 8 bases. Germline CDR1 is SGHRS and CDR2 is YFSETQ. J was trimmed by 6 bases and V by 5 bases; bases with no gene match: 6. The CDR3 sequence is 13 residues long. CDR3 amino acids: CASRAGTGPEAFF. The DNA of the CDR3 is TGCGCCAGCAGGGCCGGGACAGGCCCTGAAGCTTTCTTT.

The chain is built from TRBV30 and TRBJ1-4, with 7 bases aligning to TRBD1. The CDR3 length is 14 residues. Per germline, CDR1 GTSNPN and CDR2 SVGIG (reference sequence). With V trimmed by 2 bases and J by 5 bases, 5 bases remained unmatched. The CDR3 sequence: CAWSRRGPNEKLFF. CDR3 nucleotide sequence: TGTGCCTGGAGTAGGAGGGGGCCAAATGAAAAACTGTTTTTT.

The CDR3 is CASSLAGGSNQPQHF. The CDR3 nucleotides read TGCGCCAGCAGCTTGGCAGGGGGTAGCAATCAGCCCCAGCATTTT. The J gene is TRBJ1-5, the V gene TRBV5-1; 7 bases are shared with TRBD1. From germline, CDR1 is SGHRS and CDR2 YFSETQ. Trimming at V came to 0 bases and at J to 0 bases, leaving 0 bases not matched to a gene. The CDR3 consists of 15 residues. Full variable domain (missing parts from reference TRBV5-1 and TRBJ1-5): KAGVTQTPRYLIKTRGQQVTLSCSPISGHRSVSWYQQTPGQGLQFLFEYFSETQRNKGNFPGRFSGRQFSNSRSEMNVSTLELGDSALYLCASSLAGGSNQPQHFGDGTRLSIL.

This chain uses TRBV11-3 with TRBJ2-3; 8 bases agree with TRBD2. The CDR3 has 17 residues. The V segment lost 5 bases and the J segment 6 bases; nucleotides outside the gene matches: 16. Per germline, CDR1 SGHNT and CDR2 YENEEA. The CDR3 sequence is CASSHGGRIAGPDTQYF. CDR3 nucleotides: TGTGCCAGCAGCCATGGGGGGCGAATAGCGGGACCCGATACGCAGTATTTT.

This rearrangement joins TRBV7-9 to TRBJ2-5, with TRBD1 matching 9 bases. The V segment lost 7 bases and the J segment 7 bases; nucleotides outside the gene matches: 7. The CDR3 has 13 residues. Germline lookup yields CDR1 SEHNR and CDR2 FQNEAQ (reference sequence). The CDR3 sequence: CASTWDRAGTQYF. The CDR3 bases are TGTGCCAGCACCTGGGACAGGGCGGGGACCCAGTACTTC.

For this clone: The sample contains more than one DNA sequence encoding this CDR3. As DNA, the CDR3 is TGTGCCAGCTCACCCGGAGGCAGCACAGATACGCAGTATTTT. It specifies CASSPGGSTDTQYF. The chain carries TRBV18 and TRBJ2-3, with D tentatively TRBD2 (5 bases). CDR1 is KGHSH, CDR2 LQKENI, per germline. V gave up 3 bases and J gave up 0 bases, with 7 bases separating them. This CDR3 spans 14 amino acids.

This sequence joins TRBV28 and TRBJ2-1, with TRBD1 identical over 7 bases. Germline assignment: CDR1 MDHEN and CDR2 SYDVKM. The CDR3 totals 20 residues. V trimming: 5 bases; J trimming: 8 bases; junction bases outside the gene matches: 27. The CDR3 loop reads CASSNKTWTGWPVARDEQFF. DNA of the CDR3: TGTGCCAGCAGTAATAAAACATGGACAGGCTGGCCGGTAGCTCGCGATGAGCAGTTCTTC.

The rearrangement joins TRBV30 to TRBJ2-1; D not resolved. The germline V and J ends were trimmed by 0 bases and 9 bases, with 9 bases remaining between them. This CDR3 comprises 12 residues. CDR1 and CDR2 (germline): GTSNPN, SVGIG (reference sequence). DNA for the CDR3: TGTGCCTGGAGTGTACTGAGTGGTGAGCAGTTCTTC. This translates into CAWSVLSGEQFF.

The genes are TRBV9 and TRBJ2-5; 11 bases line up with TRBD2. The germline gives CDR1 SGDLS, CDR2 YYNGEE. This CDR3 is built from 16 residues. V shed 2 bases and J 3 bases; nucleotides not matched to a gene: 6. The CDR3 loop is CASSVLGTSGKETQYF. CDR3 bases: TGTGCCAGCAGCGTTCTGGGGACTAGCGGAAAAGAGACCCAGTACTTC.

The chain employs TRBV9 and TRBJ2-2, with 9 bases that match TRBD2. The germline V gene encodes CDR1 SGDLS and CDR2 YYNGEE. The CDR3 has 15 residues. V lost 4 bases, J lost 1 base, and 2 bases stayed unmatched. The CDR3 here is CASSSSGGNTGELFF. DNA of the CDR3: TGTGCCAGCAGCAGTAGCGGGGGGAACACCGGGGAGCTGTTTTTT.

This clone has only a few counts. V and J are TRBV10-1 and TRBJ2-7; 8 positions match TRBD1. The trim removed 8 bases at V and 5 bases at J, leaving 11 bases unmatched. The CDR3 contains 14 residues. Germline CDR1 reads WNHNN; CDR2 reads SYGVQD (reference sequence). CDR3 nucleotides: TGCGCCAGCGGCAGGGTGCAGGGGGCAGACGAGCAGTACTTC. Amino acids: CASGRVQGADEQYF.

The chain recombines TRBV30 with TRBJ2-7, with 7 positions matching TRBD2. The CDR3 consists of 13 residues. CDR1 and CDR2 (germline): GTSNPN, SVGIG (reference sequence). The V and J ends lost 2 bases and 3 bases, in that order; junction bases with no gene match: 4. The CDR3 region is CAWSRGEFYEQYF. The CDR3 bases are TGTGCCTGGAGTCGGGGGGAATTCTACGAGCAGTACTTC. The variable domain in full, completed from reference TRBV30 and TRBJ2-7, reads SQTIHQWPATLVQPVGSPLSLECTVEGTSNPNLYWYRQAAGRGLQLLFYSVGIGQISSEVPQNLSASRPQDRQFILSSKKLLLSDSGFYLCAWSRGEFYEQYFGPGTRLTVT.